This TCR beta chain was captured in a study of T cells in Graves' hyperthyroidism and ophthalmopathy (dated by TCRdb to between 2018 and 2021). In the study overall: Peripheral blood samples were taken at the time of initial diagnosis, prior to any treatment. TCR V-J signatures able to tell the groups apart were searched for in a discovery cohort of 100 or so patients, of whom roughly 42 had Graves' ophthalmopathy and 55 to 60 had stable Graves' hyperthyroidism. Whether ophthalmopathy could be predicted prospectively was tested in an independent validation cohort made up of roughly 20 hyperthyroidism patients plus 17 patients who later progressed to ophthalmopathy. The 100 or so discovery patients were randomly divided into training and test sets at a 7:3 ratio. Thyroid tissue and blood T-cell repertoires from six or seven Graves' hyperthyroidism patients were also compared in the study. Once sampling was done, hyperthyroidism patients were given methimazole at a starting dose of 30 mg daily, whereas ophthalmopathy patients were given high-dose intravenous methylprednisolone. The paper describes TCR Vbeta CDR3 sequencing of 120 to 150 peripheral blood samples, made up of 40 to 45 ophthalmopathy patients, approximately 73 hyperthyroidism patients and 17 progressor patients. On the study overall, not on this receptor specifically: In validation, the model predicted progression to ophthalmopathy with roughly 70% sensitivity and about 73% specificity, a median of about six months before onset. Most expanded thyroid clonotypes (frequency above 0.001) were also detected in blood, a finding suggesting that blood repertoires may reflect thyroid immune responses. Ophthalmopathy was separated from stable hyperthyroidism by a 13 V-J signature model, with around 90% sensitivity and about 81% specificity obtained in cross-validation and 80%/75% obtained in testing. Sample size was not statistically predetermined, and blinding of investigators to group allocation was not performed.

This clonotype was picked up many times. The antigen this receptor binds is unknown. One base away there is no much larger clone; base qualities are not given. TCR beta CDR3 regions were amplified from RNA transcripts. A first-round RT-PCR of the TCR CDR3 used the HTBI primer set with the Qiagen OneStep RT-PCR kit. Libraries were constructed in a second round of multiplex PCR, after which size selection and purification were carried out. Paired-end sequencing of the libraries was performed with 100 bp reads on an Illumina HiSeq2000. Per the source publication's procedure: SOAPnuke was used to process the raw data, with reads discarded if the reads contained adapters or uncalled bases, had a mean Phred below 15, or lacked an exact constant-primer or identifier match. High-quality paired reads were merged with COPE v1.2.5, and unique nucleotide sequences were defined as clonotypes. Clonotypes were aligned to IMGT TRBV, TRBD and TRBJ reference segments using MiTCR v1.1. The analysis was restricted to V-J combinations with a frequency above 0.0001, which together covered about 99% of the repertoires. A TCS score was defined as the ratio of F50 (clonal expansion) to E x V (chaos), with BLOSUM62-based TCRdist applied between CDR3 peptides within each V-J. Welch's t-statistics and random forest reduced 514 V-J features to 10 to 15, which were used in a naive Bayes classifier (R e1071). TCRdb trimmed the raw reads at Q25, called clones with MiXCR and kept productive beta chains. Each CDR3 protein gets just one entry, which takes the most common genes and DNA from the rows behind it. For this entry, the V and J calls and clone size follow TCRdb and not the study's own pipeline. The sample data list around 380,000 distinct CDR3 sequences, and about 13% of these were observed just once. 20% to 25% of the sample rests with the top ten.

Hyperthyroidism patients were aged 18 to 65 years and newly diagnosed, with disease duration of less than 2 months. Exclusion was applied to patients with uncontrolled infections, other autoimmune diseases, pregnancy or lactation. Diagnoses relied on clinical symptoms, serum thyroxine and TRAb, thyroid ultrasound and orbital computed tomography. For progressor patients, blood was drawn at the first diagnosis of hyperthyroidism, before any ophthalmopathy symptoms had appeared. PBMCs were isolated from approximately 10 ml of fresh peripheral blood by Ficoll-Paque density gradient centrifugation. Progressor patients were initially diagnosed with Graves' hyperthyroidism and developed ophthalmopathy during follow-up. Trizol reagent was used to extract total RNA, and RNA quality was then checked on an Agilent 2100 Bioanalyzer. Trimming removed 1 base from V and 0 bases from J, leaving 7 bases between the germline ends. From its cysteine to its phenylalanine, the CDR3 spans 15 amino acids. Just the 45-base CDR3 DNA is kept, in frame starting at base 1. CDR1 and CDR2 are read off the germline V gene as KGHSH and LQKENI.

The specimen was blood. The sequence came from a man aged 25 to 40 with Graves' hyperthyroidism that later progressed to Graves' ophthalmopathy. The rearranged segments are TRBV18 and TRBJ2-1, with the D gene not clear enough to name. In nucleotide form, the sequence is TGTGCCAGCTCACCACAGGCCAGCTCCTACAATGAGCAGTTCTTC. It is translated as CASSPQASSYNEQFF.